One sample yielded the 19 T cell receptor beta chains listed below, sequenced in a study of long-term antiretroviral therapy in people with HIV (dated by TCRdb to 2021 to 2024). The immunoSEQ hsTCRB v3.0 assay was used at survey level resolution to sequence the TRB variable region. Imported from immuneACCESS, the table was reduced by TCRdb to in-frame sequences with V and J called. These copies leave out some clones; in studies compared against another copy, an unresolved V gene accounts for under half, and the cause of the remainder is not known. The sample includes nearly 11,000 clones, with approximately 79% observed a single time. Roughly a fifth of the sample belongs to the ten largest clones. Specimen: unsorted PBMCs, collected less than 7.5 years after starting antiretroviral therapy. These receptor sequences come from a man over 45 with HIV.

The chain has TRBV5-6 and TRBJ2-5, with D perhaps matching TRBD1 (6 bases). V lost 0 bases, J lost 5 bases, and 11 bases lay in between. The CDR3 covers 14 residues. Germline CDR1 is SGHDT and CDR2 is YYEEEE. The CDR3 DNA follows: TGTGCCAGCAGCTTGGATCAGGGGTGGGAGACCCAGTACTTC. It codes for CASSLDQGWETQYF. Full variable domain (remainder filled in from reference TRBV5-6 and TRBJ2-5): DAGVTQSPTHLIKTRGQQVTLRCSPKSGHDTVSWYQQALGQGPQFIFQYYEEEERQRGNFPDRFSGHQFPNYSSELNVNALLLGDSALYLCASSLDQGWETQYFGPGTRLLVL.

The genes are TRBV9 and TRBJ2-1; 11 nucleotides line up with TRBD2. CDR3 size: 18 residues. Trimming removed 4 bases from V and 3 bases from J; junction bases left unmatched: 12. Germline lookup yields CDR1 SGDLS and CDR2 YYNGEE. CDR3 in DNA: TGTGCCAGCAGCCCGAAAGGGCTAGCGGGGGGCTTCTACAATGAGCAGTTCTTC. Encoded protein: CASSPKGLAGGFYNEQFF.

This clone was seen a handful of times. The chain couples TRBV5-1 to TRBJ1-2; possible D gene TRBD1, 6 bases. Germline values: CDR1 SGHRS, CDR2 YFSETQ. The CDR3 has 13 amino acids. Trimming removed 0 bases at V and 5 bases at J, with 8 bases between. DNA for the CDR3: TGCGCCAGCAGCTTGGTAACAGGGTATGGCTACACCTTC. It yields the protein CASSLVTGYGYTF.

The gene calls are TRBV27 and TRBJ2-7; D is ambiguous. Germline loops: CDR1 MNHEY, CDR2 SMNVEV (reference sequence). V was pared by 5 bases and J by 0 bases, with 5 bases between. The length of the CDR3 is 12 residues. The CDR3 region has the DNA TGTGCCAGCAGTCGGAACTCCTACGAGCAGTACTTC. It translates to CASSRNSYEQYF.

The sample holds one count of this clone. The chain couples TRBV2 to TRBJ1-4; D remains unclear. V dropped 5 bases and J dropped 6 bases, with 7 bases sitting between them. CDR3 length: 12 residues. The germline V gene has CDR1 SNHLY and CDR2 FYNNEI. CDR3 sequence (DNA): TGTGCCAGCAGTCGGGTTGATGAAAAACTGTTTTTT. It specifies CASSRVDEKLFF.

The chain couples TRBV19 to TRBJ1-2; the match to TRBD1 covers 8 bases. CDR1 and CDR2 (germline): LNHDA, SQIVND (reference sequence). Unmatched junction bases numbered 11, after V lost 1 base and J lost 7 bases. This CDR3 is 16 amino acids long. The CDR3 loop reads CASSIGLTGGQRGYTF. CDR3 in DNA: TGTGCCAGTAGTATAGGTCTCACAGGGGGGCAGCGTGGCTACACCTTC. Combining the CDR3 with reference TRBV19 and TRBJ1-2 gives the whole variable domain DGGITQSPKYLFRKEGQNVTLSCEQNLNHDAMYWYRQDPGQGLRLIYYSQIVNDFQKGDIAEGYSVSREKKESFPLTVTSAQKNPTAFYLCASSIGLTGGQRGYTFGSGTRLTVV.

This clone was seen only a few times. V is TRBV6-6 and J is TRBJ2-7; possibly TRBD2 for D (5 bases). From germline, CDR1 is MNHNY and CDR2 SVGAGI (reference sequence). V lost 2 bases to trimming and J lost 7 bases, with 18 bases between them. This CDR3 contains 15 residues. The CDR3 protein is CASSYRDPGNWEQYF. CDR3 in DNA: TGTGCCAGCAGTTACCGGGATCCGGGAAACTGGGAGCAGTACTTC.

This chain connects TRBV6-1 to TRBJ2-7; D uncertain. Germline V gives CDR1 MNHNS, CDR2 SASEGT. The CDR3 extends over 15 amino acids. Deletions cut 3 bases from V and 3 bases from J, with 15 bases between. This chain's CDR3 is CASSERSDGFYEQYF. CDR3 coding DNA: TGTGCCAGCAGTGAGAGGTCGGACGGATTCTACGAGCAGTACTTC.

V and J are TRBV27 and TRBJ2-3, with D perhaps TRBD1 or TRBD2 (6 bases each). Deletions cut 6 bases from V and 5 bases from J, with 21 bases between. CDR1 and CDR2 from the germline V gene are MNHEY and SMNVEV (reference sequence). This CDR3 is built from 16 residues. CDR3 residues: CASSPDWGAGIDTQYF. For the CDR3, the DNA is TGTGCCAGCAGCCCTGACTGGGGGGCGGGGATAGATACGCAGTATTTT.

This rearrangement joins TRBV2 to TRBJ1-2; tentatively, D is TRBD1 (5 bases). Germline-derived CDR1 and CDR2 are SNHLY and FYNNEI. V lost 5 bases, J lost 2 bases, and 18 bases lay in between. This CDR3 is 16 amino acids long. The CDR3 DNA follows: TGTGCCAGCAGTCTTCTACACGGGGCCTTCAACTATGGCTACACCTTC. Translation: CASSLLHGAFNYGYTF. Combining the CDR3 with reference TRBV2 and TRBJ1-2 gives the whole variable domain EPEVTQTPSHQVTQMGQEVILRCVPISNHLYFYWYRQILGQKVEFLVSFYNNEISEKSEIFDDQFSVERPDGSNFTLKIRSTKLEDSAMYFCASSLLHGAFNYGYTFGSGTRLTVV.

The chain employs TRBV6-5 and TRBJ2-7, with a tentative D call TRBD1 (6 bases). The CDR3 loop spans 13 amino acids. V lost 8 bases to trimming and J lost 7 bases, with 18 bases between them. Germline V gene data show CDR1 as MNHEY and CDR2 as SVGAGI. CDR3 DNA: TGTGCCAGCGGTTCTCAAGGGGGATGGGAGCAGTACTTC. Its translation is CASGSQGGWEQYF.

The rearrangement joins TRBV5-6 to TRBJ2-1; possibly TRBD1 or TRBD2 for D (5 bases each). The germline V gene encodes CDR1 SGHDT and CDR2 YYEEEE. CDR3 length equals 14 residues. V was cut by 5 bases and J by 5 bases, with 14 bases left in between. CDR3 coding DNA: TGTGCCAGCAGGCAGGTGGGGGAACACAATGAGCAGTTCTTC. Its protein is CASRQVGEHNEQFF.

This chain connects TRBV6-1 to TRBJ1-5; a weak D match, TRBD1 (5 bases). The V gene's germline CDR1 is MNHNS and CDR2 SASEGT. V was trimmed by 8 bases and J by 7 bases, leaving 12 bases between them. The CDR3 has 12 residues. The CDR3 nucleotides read TGTGCCAGCCGGAGGGGAGGGCAGCCCCAGCATTTT. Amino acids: CASRRGGQPQHF.

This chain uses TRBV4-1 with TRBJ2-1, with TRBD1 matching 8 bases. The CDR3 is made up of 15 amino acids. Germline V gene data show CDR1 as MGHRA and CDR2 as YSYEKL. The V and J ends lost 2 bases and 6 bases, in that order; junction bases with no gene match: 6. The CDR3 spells CASSQIQGEANEQFF. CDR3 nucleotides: TGCGCCAGCAGCCAAATACAGGGGGAAGCCAATGAGCAGTTCTTC.

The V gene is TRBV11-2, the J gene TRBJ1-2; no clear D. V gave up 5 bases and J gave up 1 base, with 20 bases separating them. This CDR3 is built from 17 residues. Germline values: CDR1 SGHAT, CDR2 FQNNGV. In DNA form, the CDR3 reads TGTGCCAGCAGCCCCCTTACTTCCTCCACGCTTAACTATGGCTACACCTTC. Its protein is CASSPLTSSTLNYGYTF.

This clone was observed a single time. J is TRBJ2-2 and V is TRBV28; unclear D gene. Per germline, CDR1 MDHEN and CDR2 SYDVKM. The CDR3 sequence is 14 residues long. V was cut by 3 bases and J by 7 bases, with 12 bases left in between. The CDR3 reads CASSFGILDGELFF. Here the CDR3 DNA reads TGTGCCAGCAGTTTTGGGATTCTGGACGGGGAGCTGTTTTTT. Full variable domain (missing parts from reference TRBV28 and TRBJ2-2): DVKVTQSSRYLVKRTGEKVFLECVQDMDHENMFWYRQDPGLGLRLIYFSYDVKMKEKGDIPEGYSVSREKKERFSLILESASTNQTSMYLCASSFGILDGELFFGEGSRLTVL.

The CDR3 here is CASSWHLGQGAYEQYF. The DNA for the CDR3 is TGTGCCAGCAGCTGGCATTTGGGACAGGGTGCCTACGAGCAGTACTTC. The chain uses TRBV5-6 and TRBJ2-7; TRBD1 matches at 9 bases. CDR3 size: 16 residues. The ends lost 3 bases at V and 2 bases at J; junction bases unmatched: 9. Germline V gives CDR1 SGHDT, CDR2 YYEEEE. The entire variable domain, with the rest obtained from reference TRBV5-6 and TRBJ2-7, is as follows: DAGVTQSPTHLIKTRGQQVTLRCSPKSGHDTVSWYQQALGQGPQFIFQYYEEEERQRGNFPDRFSGHQFPNYSSELNVNALLLGDSALYLCASSWHLGQGAYEQYFGPGTRLTVT.

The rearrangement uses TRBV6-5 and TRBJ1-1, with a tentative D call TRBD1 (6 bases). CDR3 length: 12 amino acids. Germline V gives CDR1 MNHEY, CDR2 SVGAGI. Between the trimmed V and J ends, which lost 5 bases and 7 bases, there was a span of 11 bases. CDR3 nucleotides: TGTGCCAGCAGTGCCGAGGGGGTTGAAGCTTTCTTT. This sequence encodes CASSAEGVEAFF.

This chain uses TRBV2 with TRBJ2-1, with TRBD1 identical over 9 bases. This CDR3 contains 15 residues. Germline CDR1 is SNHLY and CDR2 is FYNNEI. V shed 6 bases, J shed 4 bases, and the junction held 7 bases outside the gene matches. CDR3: CASRAGQGIYNEQFF. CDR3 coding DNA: TGTGCCAGCAGGGCCGGACAGGGGATTTACAATGAGCAGTTCTTC.